The next 17 T cell receptor beta chains were all read from a single sample in a study of control samples from healthy donors and cancer patients. Assay: immunoSEQ multiplex PCR; the TCRdb copy retains only in-frame clones and omits some. The sample has roughly 88,000 clones; 90% to 95% are singletons. The specimen sequenced was blood. These receptors were taken from a woman in her 30s in good health.

This rearrangement joins TRBV18 to TRBJ1-3; D is unclear. The V gene lost 0 bases and the J gene lost 2 bases, with 17 bases spanning the gap. This CDR3 spans 18 amino acids. Germline-derived CDR1 and CDR2 are KGHSH and LQKENI. Here the CDR3 reads CASSPPGRPTSAGNTIYF. In DNA, the CDR3 is TGTGCCAGCTCACCACCGGGTAGGCCAACGTCCGCTGGAAACACCATATATTTT. Supplemented by reference TRBV18 and TRBJ1-3, the full variable domain reads NAGVMQNPRHLVRRRGQEARLRCSPMKGHSHVYWYRQLPEEGLKFMVYLQKENIIDESGMPKERFSAEFPKEGPSILRIQQVVRGDSAAYFCASSPPGRPTSAGNTIYFGEGSWLTVV.

Worth noting for this clone: No DNA is shown, since the ends of the CDR3 on it are uncertain; the CDR3 is the one TCRdb lists. This sequence joins TRBV21-1 and TRBJ2-7; the table's D call of TRBD1 was not tested on the DNA. TRBV21-1 constitutes a pseudogene. 15 amino acids form the CDR3, both terminal residues included. CDR3 residues: CASSLFGTGSYEQYF.

In DNA, the CDR3 is TGTGCCAGCAGCTTCACTACTAGCGGGGGGAGTAGCACAGATACGCAGTATTTT. Translated: CASSFTTSGGSSTDTQYF. The chain is built from TRBV9 and TRBJ2-3; TRBD2 agrees at 12 bases. The CDR3 runs 18 residues. Germline V CDR1 and CDR2: SGDLS, YYNGEE. V dropped 4 bases and J dropped 0; count of bases not matched to a gene: 9.

This rearrangement joins TRBV11-2 to TRBJ1-5, with no clear D. Germline-derived CDR1 and CDR2 are SGHAT and FQNNGV. V lost 1 base and J lost 6, with 7 bases in between. The CDR3 length is 13 residues. The CDR3 is CASSLVAGQPQHF. DNA for the CDR3: TGTGCCAGCAGCTTAGTCGCCGGTCAGCCCCAGCATTTT.

The chain links TRBV7-2 to TRBJ1-5; D call uncertain. V lost 4 bases to trimming and J lost 3 bases, with 13 bases between them. Germline-derived CDR1 and CDR2 are SGHTA and FQGNSA. There are 15 residues in the CDR3. The CDR3 loop is CASSSLGRFNQPQHF. Written as DNA, the CDR3 is TGTGCCAGCAGCTCCCTGGGGAGGTTCAATCAGCCCCAGCATTTT.

This clone was observed once. The chain couples TRBV4-1 to TRBJ2-1; 10 nucleotides match TRBD2. Germline assignment: CDR1 MGHRA and CDR2 YSYEKL. The V gene end was trimmed by 1 base and the J gene end by 7 bases; junction bases not matched to a gene: 7. This CDR3 contains 16 residues. The CDR3 DNA sequence: TGCGCCAGCAGCCAAGTTGGCCTAGCGGGAGATAATGAGCAGTTCTTC. Amino acids: CASSQVGLAGDNEQFF.

The V call is TRBV5-4, the J call TRBJ1-2; 9 bases are a match to TRBD1. The CDR3 sequence is 14 residues long. Trimming cost V 2 bases and J 8 bases; bases outside gene matches: 7. CDR1 is SGHNT and CDR2 is YYREEE in the germline V gene (reference sequence). CDR3 amino acids: CASSFGQGKEGYTF. Written as DNA, the CDR3 is TGTGCCAGCAGCTTTGGACAGGGGAAGGAAGGCTACACCTTC.

The gene calls are TRBV7-2 and TRBJ1-1; D call uncertain. V lost 5 bases and J lost 6, with 16 bases in between. The CDR3 loop spans 14 amino acids. Germline V gene sequence: CDR1 SGHTA, CDR2 FQGNSA. CDR3 in DNA: TGTGCCAGCAGCCCACGACTGGTAGGTTCTGAAGCTTTCTTT. Protein sequence: CASSPRLVGSEAFF.

The rearrangement uses TRBV2 and TRBJ1-5; D gene uncertain. Trimming left V 2 bases short and J 3 bases short, with 8 bases between. This CDR3 spans 14 amino acids. From germline, CDR1 is SNHLY and CDR2 FYNNEI. CDR3 protein: CASSEWRNNQPQHF. In DNA, the CDR3 is TGTGCCAGCAGTGAATGGCGCAACAATCAGCCCCAGCATTTT. The complete variable domain, with remaining parts taken from reference TRBV2 and TRBJ1-5, reads EPEVTQTPSHQVTQMGQEVILRCVPISNHLYFYWYRQILGQKVEFLVSFYNNEISEKSEIFDDQFSVERPDGSNFTLKIRSTKLEDSAMYFCASSEWRNNQPQHFGDGTRLSIL.

The chain couples TRBV6-5 to TRBJ2-3, with D maybe TRBD2 (6 bases). The germline V gene encodes CDR1 MNHEY and CDR2 SVGAGI. The CDR3 covers 14 residues. Trimming stripped 1 base from V and 2 bases from J, with 7 bases between. The CDR3: CASSYWGDTDTQYF. The DNA for the CDR3 is TGTGCCAGCAGTTACTGGGGGGACACAGATACGCAGTATTTT.

V gene TRBV6-1 combines with J gene TRBJ1-2; TRBD1 is a possible D gene (5 bases). The germline V gene encodes CDR1 MNHNS and CDR2 SASEGT. There are 15 residues in the CDR3. With 1 base removed from V and 3 bases from J, the gap between germline ends came to 12 bases. CDR3 residues: CASSEDLRGDYGYTF. The CDR3 nucleotides read TGTGCCAGCAGTGAAGACCTCCGAGGGGACTATGGCTACACCTTC.

The chain links TRBV6-5 to TRBJ1-4; perhaps TRBD1 as D (6 bases). V gave up 6 bases and J gave up 7 bases, with 15 bases separating them. Germline CDR1 and CDR2: MNHEY and SVGAGI. This CDR3 contains 14 residues. This chain's CDR3 is CASSAGTTGEKLFF. Here the CDR3 DNA reads TGTGCCAGCAGCGCCGGGACAACGGGTGAAAAACTGTTTTTT.

This chain joins TRBV2 and TRBJ2-7; 9 bases are a match to TRBD1. Germline CDR1 reads SNHLY; CDR2 reads FYNNEI. The length of the CDR3 is 14 residues. V lost 4 bases, J lost 2 bases, and 3 bases stayed unmatched. The CDR3 coding sequence is TGTGCCAGCAGTGCTGACAGGGGGACCTACGAGCAGTACTTC. Translating it yields CASSADRGTYEQYF.

The count of this clone is one. The chain is built from TRBV10-3 and TRBJ1-5, with TRBD1 as a possible D gene (6 bases). The CDR3 runs 13 residues. Trimming shortened V by 7 bases and J by 7 bases, and 14 bases separated the two germline ends. Looked up from germline, CDR1 is ENHRY and CDR2 is SYGVKD. CDR3 in amino acids: CAITTGPGQPQHF. For the CDR3, the DNA is TGTGCCATCACCACAGGGCCGGGGCAGCCCCAGCATTTT.

This chain joins TRBV19 and TRBJ2-2; no clear D. The CDR3 extends over 14 amino acids. V lost 6 bases and J 0 bases, leaving 8 bases between the germline ends. Germline V gene sequence: CDR1 LNHDA, CDR2 SQIVND (reference sequence). CDR3 in amino acids: CASSNQPNTGELFF. In DNA, the CDR3 is TGTGCCAGTAGCAACCAACCGAACACCGGGGAGCTGTTTTTT.

This rearrangement joins TRBV3-1 (or the pseudogene TRBV3-2) to TRBJ1-3; no firm D call. V shed 2 bases and J shed 0 bases, with 14 bases lying between them. The germline CDR1 and CDR2 sequences are LGHDT and YNNKEL (reference sequence). There are 17 residues in the CDR3. CDR3 sequence (DNA): TGTGCCAGCAGCCAATATTTAGTCGGCAGCTCTGGAAACACCATATATTTT. Its translation: CASSQYLVGSSGNTIYF.

V usage is TRBV7-8 and J usage is TRBJ1-1; TRBD1 might be the D (6 bases). The V end was cut by 5 bases, the J end by 10 bases, with 23 bases between. Germline V gives CDR1 SGHVS, CDR2 FQNEAQ. CDR3 length: 15 amino acids. Here the CDR3 DNA reads TGTGCCAGCAGCACTTCAGCGGGGACACCGGTAATAGCTTTCTTT. It encodes CASSTSAGTPVIAFF.